The clone carrying this TCR beta chain was seen just once. These data belong to a study of shared clonotypes between healthy human individuals. Assay used: immunoSEQ multiplex PCR; TCRdb lists only in-frame clones, some missing. The sample shows about 1.1 million clones, around 78% of them seen only once. This CDR3 contains 16 residues. The V gene end was trimmed by 0 bases and the J gene end by 2 bases; junction bases not matched to a gene: 7. Per germline, CDR1 SGHAT and CDR2 FQNNGV. This sequence originates from a man younger than 30 in good health. Some clones in this sample may be carry-over from other donors' samples. Material for sequencing was memory CD4+ T cells from PBMCs. The subset is: CD45RA-negative fraction. This chain joins TRBV11-2 and TRBJ2-7; 7 positions match TRBD1. This chain's CDR3 is CASSLDPDRSPYEQYF. CDR3 coding DNA: TGTGCCAGCAGCTTAGATCCGGACAGGTCACCCTACGAGCAGTACTTC.